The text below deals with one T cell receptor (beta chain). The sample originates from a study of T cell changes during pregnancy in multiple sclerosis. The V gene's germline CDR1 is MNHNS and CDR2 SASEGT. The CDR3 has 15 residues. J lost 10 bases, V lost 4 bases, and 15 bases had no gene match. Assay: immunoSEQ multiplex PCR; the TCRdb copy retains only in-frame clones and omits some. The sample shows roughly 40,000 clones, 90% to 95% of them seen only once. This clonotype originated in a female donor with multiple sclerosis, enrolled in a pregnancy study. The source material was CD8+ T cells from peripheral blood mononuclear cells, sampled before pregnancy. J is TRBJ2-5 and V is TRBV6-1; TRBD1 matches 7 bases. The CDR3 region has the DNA TGTGCCAGCAGTGTGCTGCCCGGGACAGCAGAAAACCAGTACTTC. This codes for CASSVLPGTAENQYF.